This passage covers 21 T cell receptor beta chains from one sample sequenced in a study of blood T cell repertoires in COVID-19 (dated by TCRdb to between 2020 and 2021). Library creation used the immunoSEQ multiplex PCR assay. The source is immuneACCESS, and TCRdb retained only in-frame sequences with V and J called. Part of the clones is not carried over; for the studies checked, unresolved V genes explain less than half of this, and the remainder is unexplained. This sample lists around 97,000 clones; approximately 90% were detected once. The ten largest account for approximately 17% of the sample. Sequenced: peripheral blood. These TCRs come from an elderly woman in a cohort sampled during active COVID-19.

The chain carries TRBV6-5 and TRBJ2-5, with a tentative D call TRBD2 (6 bases). This CDR3 spans 11 amino acids. CDR1 and CDR2 (germline): MNHEY, SVGAGI. The germline V and J ends were trimmed by 8 bases and 3 bases, with 7 bases remaining between them. CDR3: CASSSEETQYF. Written as DNA, the CDR3 is TGTGCCAGCTCTAGCGAAGAGACCCAGTACTTC.

The CDR3 bases are TGTGCCAGCAGCCCCGGAGGAGGGGAAGGTGAAAAACTGTTTTTT. This sequence encodes CASSPGGGEGEKLFF. J is TRBJ1-4 and V is TRBV7-9; D perhaps matches TRBD1 (5 bases). Trimming stripped 5 bases from V and 7 bases from J, with 17 bases between. The CDR3 length is 15 residues. The germline V gene has CDR1 SEHNR and CDR2 FQNEAQ (reference sequence).

The V call is TRBV27, the J call TRBJ1-5; 7 bases agree with TRBD1. CDR1 and CDR2 (germline): MNHEY, SMNVEV (reference sequence). Trimming at V came to 3 bases and at J to 2 bases, leaving 7 bases not matched to a gene. The CDR3 runs to 16 residues. In nucleotides, the CDR3 is TGTGCCAGCAGTTTTCAAGGGGGCGCGGGCAATCAGCCCCAGCATTTT. Its translation is CASSFQGGAGNQPQHF.

The chain links TRBV20-1 to TRBJ2-1; the match to TRBD2 covers 10 bases. The CDR3 is made up of 16 amino acids. V lost 3 bases and J lost 9; bases outside the gene matches: 14. The germline V gene encodes CDR1 DFQATT and CDR2 SNEGSKA (reference sequence). This chain's CDR3 is CSASTNLAGGRPEQFF. In nucleotides, the CDR3 is TGCAGTGCTAGTACCAATTTAGCGGGGGGCCGACCTGAGCAGTTCTTC.

V gene TRBV5-1 combines with J gene TRBJ1-1, with 7 bases that match TRBD1. This CDR3 comprises 14 residues. Germline loops: CDR1 SGHRS, CDR2 YFSETQ. The ends lost 3 bases at V and 1 base at J; junction bases unmatched: 3. CDR3 sequence reads: CASSSGTANTEAFF. Written as DNA, the CDR3 is TGCGCCAGCAGCTCCGGGACAGCGAACACTGAAGCTTTCTTT.

The V gene is TRBV27, the J gene TRBJ2-2; D is uncertain. In germline, CDR1 is MNHEY, CDR2 SMNVEV (reference sequence). V lost 4 bases to trimming and J lost 0 bases, with 12 bases between them. The CDR3 spans 16 residues. The CDR3 is CASSSRRGTNTGELFF. CDR3 bases: TGTGCCAGCAGTTCCCGGAGAGGAACGAACACCGGGGAGCTGTTTTTT.

The V and J genes are TRBV28 and TRBJ1-5; 8 bases fit TRBD1. The CDR3 totals 15 residues. V shed 6 bases, J shed 5 bases, and the junction held 9 bases outside the gene matches. Germline-derived CDR1 and CDR2 are MDHEN and SYDVKM. The CDR3, as DNA: TGTGCCAGCAGAAACAGGGGGAATGTGTATCAGCCCCAGCATTTT. Amino acid sequence: CASRNRGNVYQPQHF.

The CDR3 DNA follows: TGTGCCATCAGTGACTCCCAGGGGCGCAAGGGCAATCAGCCCCAGCATTTT. It is translated as CAISDSQGRKGNQPQHF. This chain uses TRBV10-3 with TRBJ1-5; perhaps TRBD1 as D (6 bases). CDR3 length: 17 amino acids. Trimming removed 3 bases from V and 2 bases from J, with 17 bases in between. CDR1 and CDR2 (germline): ENHRY, SYGVKD.

The chain recombines TRBV5-4 with TRBJ2-6; D is unclear. Germline CDR1 and CDR2: SGHNT and YYREEE (reference sequence). Trimming stripped 0 bases from V and 0 bases from J, with 4 bases between. This CDR3 spans 15 amino acids. The CDR3 reads CASSLGSSGANVLTF. The CDR3 DNA sequence: TGTGCCAGCAGCTTGGGGAGCTCTGGGGCCAACGTCCTGACTTTC.

The chain combines TRBV3-1 (or the pseudogene TRBV3-2) with TRBJ2-1; 7 bases are a match to TRBD2. This CDR3 comprises 14 residues. Germline trimming cut 5 bases from V and 5 bases from J; bases unmatched to any gene: 6. Germline V gene data show CDR1 as LGHDT and CDR2 as YNNKEL (reference sequence). The CDR3 sequence is CASSFSGPHNEQFF. The CDR3 DNA reads as TGTGCCAGCAGCTTTAGCGGGCCGCACAATGAGCAGTTCTTC.

The V gene is TRBV6-1, the J gene TRBJ1-6, with D tentatively TRBD1 (6 bases). The V gene lost 2 bases and the J gene lost 9 bases, with 17 bases spanning the gap. This CDR3 region has 16 residues. CDR1 MNHNS and CDR2 SASEGT come from the germline V gene. CDR3 DNA sequence: TGTGCCAGCAGTGAAAAGGCAGGGGTGGTGAGTTCACCCCTCCACTTT. Amino acids: CASSEKAGVVSSPLHF.

This clone was observed a handful of times. The chain uses TRBV5-1 and TRBJ2-1, with 9 bases identical to TRBD2. Trimming took 2 bases from V and 7 from J; bases not matched to a gene: 4. Germline values: CDR1 SGHRS, CDR2 YFSETQ. The CDR3 consists of 14 residues. The chain's CDR3 is CASSFSGGGNEQFF. The CDR3 bases are TGCGCCAGCAGCTTTAGCGGGGGTGGTAATGAGCAGTTCTTC.

The chain is built from TRBV3-1 (or the pseudogene TRBV3-2) and TRBJ2-5; possible D gene TRBD2, 6 bases. The CDR3 has 15 residues. Germline CDR1 LGHDT, CDR2 YNNKEL (reference sequence). V was trimmed by 6 bases and J by 2 bases, leaving 16 bases between them. The DNA of the CDR3 is TGTGCCAGCAGACTTCGGGGGACCTATCAAGAGACCCAGTACTTC. Translating gives CASRLRGTYQETQYF.

V usage is TRBV5-1 and J usage is TRBJ1-1; D is perhaps TRBD1 (5 bases). CDR3 length equals 14 residues. The germline gives CDR1 SGHRS, CDR2 YFSETQ. V lost 1 base to trimming and J lost 5 bases, with 12 bases between them. The CDR3 sequence is CASSLQEGQTEAFF. The CDR3 DNA follows: TGCGCCAGCAGCTTGCAGGAGGGGCAGACTGAAGCTTTCTTT.

The gene calls are TRBV12-3 or TRBV12-4 and TRBJ1-3; D may be TRBD1 (5 bases). There are 12 residues in the CDR3. The V end lost 7 bases, the J end lost 4 bases, and 8 bases lay between the germline ends. CDR3 loop: CASNGGGNTIYF. CDR3 coding DNA: TGTGCCAGCAACGGGGGAGGAAACACCATATATTTT.

The chain couples TRBV10-2 to TRBJ2-7; 15 bases are a match to TRBD2. V shed 7 bases, J shed 2 bases, and the junction held 15 bases outside the gene matches. Germline loops: CDR1 WSHSY, CDR2 SAAADI. This CDR3 is 19 amino acids long. The CDR3 DNA reads as TGCGCCAGCATCCCCCCTCCCGGGACTAGCGGGAGGATGACCTACGAGCAGTACTTC. It yields the protein CASIPPPGTSGRMTYEQYF.

The chain combines TRBV3-1 (or the pseudogene TRBV3-2) with TRBJ2-3; TRBD2 matches at 11 bases. Per the germline V gene, CDR1 is LGHDT and CDR2 is YNNKEL (reference sequence). This CDR3 is built from 15 residues. V lost 6 bases, J lost 4 bases, and 6 bases stayed unmatched. CDR3 sequence (DNA): TGTGCCAGCAGGTCCGCTAGCGGGGGGTCAGATACGCAGTATTTT. Protein sequence: CASRSASGGSDTQYF.

V usage is TRBV9 and J usage is TRBJ2-1; 8 positions match TRBD2. Germline CDR1 reads SGDLS; CDR2 reads YYNGEE. The CDR3 consists of 20 residues. J was trimmed by 6 bases and V by 0 bases; bases with no gene match: 20. CDR3 bases: TGTGCCAGCAGCGTAGGGGGCACTAGCGGCACTGGTCGGGGCCCCAATGAGCAGTTCTTC. Translation gives CASSVGGTSGTGRGPNEQFF. Full variable domain (remainder filled in from reference TRBV9 and TRBJ2-1): DSGVTQTPKHLITATGQRVTLRCSPRSGDLSVYWYQQSLDQGLQFLIQYYNGEERAKGNILERFSAQQFPDLHSELNLSSLELGDSALYFCASSVGGTSGTGRGPNEQFFGPGTRLTVL.

The V call is TRBV2, the J call TRBJ2-1; the match to TRBD2 covers 14 bases. The CDR3 is 16 amino acids. Trimming removed 4 bases from V and 4 bases from J; junction bases left unmatched: 3. Germline-derived CDR1 and CDR2 are SNHLY and FYNNEI. CDR3 DNA sequence: TGTGCCAGCAGTGCGACTAGCGGGGGGGTGTACAATGAGCAGTTCTTC. This translates into CASSATSGGVYNEQFF.

The J gene is TRBJ1-5, the V gene TRBV28; D not resolved. The CDR3 runs 17 residues. Per the germline V gene, CDR1 is MDHEN and CDR2 is SYDVKM. Trimming cost V 3 bases and J 1 base, with 16 bases left between them. CDR3 region: CASSFEGSGVSNQPQHF. In DNA form, the CDR3 reads TGTGCCAGCAGTTTTGAGGGCAGTGGTGTAAGCAATCAGCCCCAGCATTTT.

The V and J genes are TRBV7-9 and TRBJ1-2; possible D gene TRBD1, 5 bases. This CDR3 contains 14 residues. V lost 5 bases, J lost 2 bases, and 12 bases lay in between. Germline lookup yields CDR1 SEHNR and CDR2 FQNEAQ (reference sequence). The CDR3 DNA reads TGTGCCAGCAGCCTTTCGGGACTAAACTATGGCTACACCTTC. Its translation: CASSLSGLNYGYTF.